A selection of T cell receptor beta chains follows, all from one sample in a study of CD8+ T cells in alopecia areata. TCRdb keeps only in-frame clones here, not all; method: immunoSEQ multiplex PCR. This sample carries about 200,000 clones, 56% of them seen once, and the ten largest clones take approximately 4.9%. The sample consisted of CD8+ T cells sorted from blood. Every receptor here comes from a human donor in good health. The conserved cysteine and the conserved F or W are not part of the CDR3 here. Fields, in order: D gene, J gene, V gene, CDR3 length, CDR3 protein. D genes are given only for firm matches.

D gene: .; J gene: TRBJ2-5; V gene: TRBV7-9; CDR3 length: 13; CDR3 protein: ASSLARDYQETQY
D gene: TRBD1; J gene: TRBJ2-7; V gene: TRBV4-1; CDR3 length: 11; CDR3 protein: ASSQRQGYEQY
D gene: .; J gene: TRBJ1-6; V gene: TRBV5-6; CDR3 length: 11; CDR3 protein: ASSWDLEVDLH
D gene: .; J gene: TRBJ1-1; V gene: TRBV20-1; CDR3 length: 9; CDR3 protein: SATRVTEAF
D gene: .; J gene: TRBJ1-1; V gene: TRBV2; CDR3 length: 11; CDR3 protein: ASSDRERSEAF
D gene: .; J gene: TRBJ2-3; V gene: TRBV5-1; CDR3 length: 14; CDR3 protein: ASSPKVGASTDTQY
D gene: .; J gene: TRBJ2-5; V gene: TRBV5-4; CDR3 length: 13; CDR3 protein: ASSPTGAPGKTQY
D gene: .; J gene: TRBJ1-2; V gene: TRBV4-1; CDR3 length: 14; CDR3 protein: ASSQAPPRGNYGYT
D gene: .; J gene: TRBJ2-7; V gene: TRBV5-1; CDR3 length: 12; CDR3 protein: ASSFGRSSYEQY
D gene: .; J gene: TRBJ1-2; V gene: TRBV29-1; CDR3 length: 12; CDR3 protein: SVVFAEANYGYT
D gene: .; J gene: TRBJ1-1; V gene: TRBV9; CDR3 length: 12; CDR3 protein: ASSVGDGTTEAF
D gene: .; J gene: TRBJ1-1; V gene: TRBV29-1; CDR3 length: 9; CDR3 protein: SVAENTEAF
D gene: .; J gene: TRBJ2-2; V gene: TRBV2; CDR3 length: 10; CDR3 protein: ASTQGAGELF
D gene: TRBD2; J gene: TRBJ2-1; V gene: TRBV9; CDR3 length: 13; CDR3 protein: ASSVGGGTDNEQF
D gene: .; J gene: TRBJ1-2; V gene: TRBV2; CDR3 length: 9; CDR3 protein: ASRPVYGYT
D gene: .; J gene: TRBJ2-3; V gene: TRBV7-9; CDR3 length: 12; CDR3 protein: ASSSGLGTDTQY
D gene: .; J gene: TRBJ2-7; V gene: TRBV6-5; CDR3 length: 11; CDR3 protein: ASSPGGGYEQY
D gene: .; J gene: TRBJ2-5; V gene: TRBV13; CDR3 length: 14; CDR3 protein: ASSSPVPGLEETQY
D gene: TRBD2; J gene: TRBJ2-7; V gene: TRBV29-1; CDR3 length: 12; CDR3 protein: SVEGLAGDYEQY
D gene: .; J gene: TRBJ1-2; V gene: TRBV15; CDR3 length: 13; CDR3 protein: ATSRGSGEVVGYT
D gene: TRBD2; J gene: TRBJ2-7; V gene: TRBV4-1; CDR3 length: 17; CDR3 protein: ASSQEGGTSGPAVYEQY
D gene: .; J gene: TRBJ1-2; V gene: TRBV9; CDR3 length: 11; CDR3 protein: ASSVGGDYGYT
D gene: .; J gene: TRBJ1-5; V gene: TRBV6-6; CDR3 length: 13; CDR3 protein: ASSYSKKSNYPQH
D gene: .; J gene: TRBJ2-2; V gene: TRBV2; CDR3 length: 13; CDR3 protein: AFATGTDNTGELF
D gene: .; J gene: TRBJ2-1; V gene: TRBV30; CDR3 length: 13; CDR3 protein: AWTGTSYGYNEQF
D gene: TRBD1; J gene: TRBJ1-1; V gene: TRBV5-1; CDR3 length: 13; CDR3 protein: ASSSLDRSDAEAF
D gene: .; J gene: TRBJ2-5; V gene: TRBV15; CDR3 length: 10; CDR3 protein: ATSTGDETQY
D gene: .; J gene: TRBJ1-2; V gene: TRBV5-1; CDR3 length: 10; CDR3 protein: ASSPEGGGYT
D gene: TRBD2; J gene: TRBJ2-5; V gene: TRBV19; CDR3 length: 12; CDR3 protein: ASSMGGSGETQY
D gene: .; J gene: TRBJ1-4; V gene: TRBV2; CDR3 length: 12; CDR3 protein: ASSGGTGREKLF
D gene: TRBD1; J gene: TRBJ1-4; V gene: TRBV29-1; CDR3 length: 12; CDR3 protein: SVYQGATNEKLF
D gene: .; J gene: TRBJ1-5; V gene: TRBV6-1; CDR3 length: 13; CDR3 protein: ASSEASAGISPQH
D gene: .; J gene: TRBJ2-3; V gene: TRBV29-1; CDR3 length: 10; CDR3 protein: SLLNPPDTQY
D gene: .; J gene: TRBJ2-3; V gene: TRBV14; CDR3 length: 12; CDR3 protein: ASSQGWGTDTQY
D gene: .; J gene: TRBJ1-2; V gene: TRBV29-1; CDR3 length: 12; CDR3 protein: SVPIRPPQYGYT
D gene: TRBD2; J gene: TRBJ2-5; V gene: TRBV2; CDR3 length: 13; CDR3 protein: ASAEGLAVQETQY
D gene: .; J gene: TRBJ2-7; V gene: TRBV5-6; CDR3 length: 9; CDR3 protein: ASSSDYEQY
D gene: TRBD2; J gene: TRBJ2-5; V gene: TRBV29-1; CDR3 length: 11; CDR3 protein: SGGGGHQETQY
D gene: TRBD1; J gene: TRBJ1-5; V gene: TRBV2; CDR3 length: 15; CDR3 protein: ASSVGTGRISNQPQH
D gene: .; J gene: TRBJ2-3; V gene: TRBV1; CDR3 length: 11; CDR3 protein: TTLRGYTDTQY